This TCR beta chain was recorded in a study of shared clonotypes between healthy human individuals. Remarks on this clone: Its antigen is not known.

The naive CD8 fraction comprised CD45RO-negative cells positively selected for CCR7 and excluded terminally differentiated effector memory CD45RA+ cells. Findings and caveats of the study: Clonotypes shared by all four donors outscored non-shared clonotypes in generation probability. Apart from blood, nothing was sampled; tissue repertoires likely differ.

An assay was performed, and its level was deep. In replicate PCRs of sorted subsets, about 190 ng DNA, some 28,000 T cell genomes, was used. Repertoires were generated with immunoSEQ multiplex PCR, while TCRdb's copy carries only in-frame clones and drops some. Of millions of clones in the sample, 85% to 95% were seen once. Source material: naive CD8+ T cells from PBMCs. The receptor was isolated from a man aged 18 to 29 in good health. Some clones in this sample may be carry-over from other donors' samples.

This CDR3 reads CASSSDGAGGPGEQFF. The CDR3 region has the DNA TGTGCCAGCAGCTCCGACGGGGCGGGAGGGCCGGGTGAGCAGTTCTTC. The rearrangement uses TRBV13 and TRBJ2-1, with 9 positions matching TRBD2. Looked up from germline, CDR1 is PRHDT and CDR2 is FYEKMQ (reference sequence). The CDR3 is 16 residues long. With 4 bases clipped from V and 9 bases from J, the junction kept 13 bases outside the gene matches. The whole variable domain, remainder taken from reference TRBV13 and TRBJ2-1, is AAGVIQSPRHLIKEKRETATLKCYPIPRHDTVYWYQQGPGQDPQFLISFYEKMQSDKGSIPDRFSAQQFSDYHSELNMSSLELGDSALYFCASSSDGAGGPGEQFFGPGTRLTVL.